These 29 T cell receptor beta chains were sequenced from one sample in a study of graft-versus-host responses after intestinal transplantation. Profiled with immunoSEQ multiplex PCR; TCRdb holds only in-frame clones, not every one. Among about 20,000 clones listed, 40% to 50% were seen once. This specimen was alloreactive CD4+ T cells from a mixed lymphocyte reaction culture, taken before intestinal transplant. Subset reported: CFSE-low proliferating T cells sorted from approximately six-day pre-transplant mixed lymphocyte reaction (GvH or HvG direction). All receptors derive from a human patient who received an intestinal transplant.

The chain joins TRBV29-1 to TRBJ1-2, with 9 bases identical to TRBD1. The CDR3 runs 11 residues. With V trimmed by 5 bases and J by 12 bases, 7 bases remained unmatched. Germline V gene data show CDR1 as SQVTM and CDR2 as ANQGSEA. The CDR3 protein is CSVTRTGANTF. The CDR3, as DNA: TGCAGCGTTACCAGGACAGGGGCAAACACCTTC.

V gene TRBV11-3 combines with J gene TRBJ2-7; possibly TRBD1 for D (5 bases). V shed 1 base and J shed 8 bases, with 9 bases lying between them. Germline CDR1 reads SGHNT; CDR2 reads YENEEA. The CDR3 has 12 residues. Here the CDR3 reads CASSLAGAKQYF. CDR3 bases: TGTGCCAGCAGCTTAGCTGGGGCGAAGCAGTACTTC.

The chain is built from TRBV2 and TRBJ1-1; the D is unclear. V shed 9 bases and J shed 3 bases, with 17 bases lying between them. Germline loops: CDR1 SNHLY, CDR2 FYNNEI. The CDR3 sequence is 14 residues long. CDR3 DNA sequence: TGTGCCAGTACCGAAGGCTACGGGTACACTGAAGCTTTCTTT. Translation: CASTEGYGYTEAFF.

The chain is built from TRBV6-5 and TRBJ1-1; the D gene is possibly TRBD1 (6 bases). CDR1 MNHEY and CDR2 SVGAGI come from the germline V gene. The CDR3 spans 14 residues. V was pared by 4 bases and J by 5 bases, with 14 bases between. The CDR3 reads CASSSSGARTEAFF. DNA of the CDR3: TGTGCCAGCAGTTCGTCAGGGGCGAGGACTGAAGCTTTCTTT.

V is TRBV20-1 and J is TRBJ1-2; D uncertain. The V and J ends lost 0 bases and 7 bases respectively, with 6 bases between them. This CDR3 is built from 11 residues. Looked up from germline, CDR1 is DFQATT and CDR2 is SNEGSKA (reference sequence). CDR3 region: CSARDRGGYTF. CDR3 nucleotide sequence: TGCAGTGCTAGAGACCGGGGTGGCTACACCTTC.

A few counts support this clone. This chain joins TRBV7-9 and TRBJ2-1, with 7 bases identical to TRBD2. V gave up 6 bases and J gave up 2 bases; unmatched junction bases: 7. Germline CDR1 and CDR2: SEHNR and FQNEAQ (reference sequence). The CDR3 is 15 amino acids. CDR3 in amino acids: CASSQGGGPYNEQFF. In DNA, the CDR3 is TGTGCCAGCAGTCAAGGCGGGGGACCCTACAATGAGCAGTTCTTC. Full variable domain (rest looked up from reference TRBV7-9 and TRBJ2-1): DTGVSQNPRHKITKRGQNVTFRCDPISEHNRLYWYRQTLGQGPEFLTYFQNEAQLEKSRLLSDRFSAERPKGSFSTLEIQRTEQGDSAMYLCASSQGGGPYNEQFFGPGTRLTVL.

The V call is TRBV7-3, the J call TRBJ1-1, with a possible D match to TRBD1 (6 bases). This CDR3 has 16 residues. Germline lookup yields CDR1 SGHTA and CDR2 FQGTGA. V was cut by 5 bases and J by 0 bases, with 16 bases left in between. The CDR3 protein is CASSREAGGLNTEAFF. The CDR3 region has the DNA TGTGCCAGCAGCCGTGAAGCGGGGGGGCTGAACACTGAAGCTTTCTTT.

This clone has only a few counts. Here the CDR3 reads CASSISRTGVYEQYF. CDR3 sequence (DNA): TGTGCCAGTAGTATAAGCAGGACAGGGGTCTACGAGCAGTACTTC. This rearrangement joins TRBV19 to TRBJ2-7; 9 bases map to TRBD1. Germline V gene lookup returns CDR1 LNHDA and CDR2 SQIVND (reference sequence). This CDR3 is built from 15 residues. V lost 2 bases and J lost 3; bases outside the gene matches: 5.

This clone appeared a few times. The V gene is TRBV6-1, the J gene TRBJ2-5, with TRBD1 matching over 11 bases. V trimming: 6 bases; J trimming: 5 bases; junction bases outside the gene matches: 2. Germline CDR1 MNHNS, CDR2 SASEGT. This CDR3 has 13 amino acids. CDR3 in amino acids: CASSRDRGETQYF. The CDR3 bases are TGTGCCAGCAGCCGGGACAGGGGGGAGACCCAGTACTTC.

This clone is categorized as medium-sized (0.01 to 0.1%). The chain couples TRBV19 to TRBJ1-2, with 9 bases fitting TRBD1. Per germline, CDR1 LNHDA and CDR2 SQIVND (reference sequence). This CDR3 region has 15 residues. V shed 7 bases and J 5 bases; nucleotides not matched to a gene: 11. The CDR3 loop is CASTRPGQGGYGYTF. CDR3 nucleotide sequence: TGTGCCAGTACCCGTCCGGGACAGGGCGGTTATGGCTACACCTTC.

Only a few counts were recorded for this clone. The chain uses TRBV6-1 and TRBJ1-3; TRBD1 aligns across 8 bases. Germline CDR1 and CDR2: MNHNS and SASEGT. The CDR3 has 14 residues. The trim removed 5 bases at V and 2 bases at J, leaving 2 bases unmatched. Here the CDR3 DNA reads TGTGCCAGCAGTTGGGGACAGGCTGGAAACACCATATATTTT. Residues: CASSWGQAGNTIYF.

This clone was recorded a few times. V is TRBV10-1 and J is TRBJ2-3; no reliable D call. The CDR3 covers 13 residues. V lost 0 bases and J lost 8, with 9 bases in between. Germline lookup yields CDR1 WNHNN and CDR2 SYGVQD (reference sequence). The chain's CDR3 is CASSESIAGTQYF. The CDR3 DNA is TGCGCCAGCAGTGAGTCTATAGCCGGTACGCAGTATTTT.

The rearrangement links TRBV5-5 to TRBJ1-6; 9 bases agree with TRBD1. The CDR3 is 16 amino acids. The germline V gene encodes CDR1 SGHKS and CDR2 YYEKEE (reference sequence). J lost 14 bases, V lost 3 bases, and 15 bases had no gene match. CDR3 sequence reads: CASSSTAGTGRGALHF. The CDR3 coding sequence is TGTGCCAGCAGCTCAACGGCCGGGACAGGGCGAGGGGCCCTCCACTTT.

This clone showed up just once. The rearrangement uses TRBV18 and TRBJ1-4, with D perhaps TRBD1 (5 bases). Germline V gives CDR1 KGHSH, CDR2 LQKENI. The CDR3 covers 13 residues. V was trimmed by 4 bases and J by 5 bases, leaving 8 bases between them. The DNA for the CDR3 is TGTGCCAGCTCACGACAGACGAATGAAAAACTGTTTTTT. The encoded protein is CASSRQTNEKLFF. Full variable domain (missing parts from reference TRBV18 and TRBJ1-4): NAGVMQNPRHLVRRRGQEARLRCSPMKGHSHVYWYRQLPEEGLKFMVYLQKENIIDESGMPKERFSAEFPKEGPSILRIQQVVRGDSAAYFCASSRQTNEKLFFGSGTQLSVL.

This rearrangement joins TRBV7-2 to TRBJ2-1; D unclear. Germline loops: CDR1 SGHTA, CDR2 FQGNSA. V lost 2 bases to trimming and J lost 0 bases, with 5 bases between them. The CDR3 consists of 14 residues. CDR3 sequence reads: CASSLFYSYNEQFF. As DNA, the CDR3 is TGTGCCAGCAGCTTATTCTACTCCTACAATGAGCAGTTCTTC. Drawing the rest from reference TRBV7-2 and TRBJ2-1, the complete variable domain is GAGVSQSPSNKVTEKGKDVELRCDPISGHTALYWYRQSLGQGLEFLIYFQGNSAPDKSGLPSDRFSAERTGGSVSTLTIQRTQQEDSAVYLCASSLFYSYNEQFFGPGTRLTVL.

J is TRBJ2-1 and V is TRBV5-1; 7 bases are shared with TRBD1. Germline-derived CDR1 and CDR2 are SGHRS and YFSETQ. The CDR3 sequence is 14 residues long. V was pared by 3 bases and J by 4 bases, with 4 bases of the junction left unmatched. CDR3 protein: CASSWDSQYNEQFF. CDR3 sequence (DNA): TGCGCCAGCAGCTGGGACAGCCAATACAATGAGCAGTTCTTC.

The gene calls are TRBV18 and TRBJ2-1; 9 bases map to TRBD1. V gave up 4 bases and J gave up 7 bases; unmatched junction bases: 5. Germline assignment: CDR1 KGHSH and CDR2 LQKENI. The CDR3 runs 14 residues. Here the CDR3 DNA reads TGTGCCAGCTCACTACAGGGGGCTGGGAATGAGCAGTTCTTC. It yields the protein CASSLQGAGNEQFF.

The chain has TRBV7-3 and TRBJ2-3, with TRBD2 matching over 8 bases. The CDR3 extends over 16 amino acids. V lost 5 bases to trimming and J lost 0 bases; unmatched junction nucleotides: 7. Germline V gene lookup returns CDR1 SGHTA and CDR2 FQGTGA. As DNA, the CDR3 is TGTGCCAGCAGCCCTGGACTAGCACTTAGCACAGATACGCAGTATTTT. Encoded protein: CASSPGLALSTDTQYF.

This clone was detected only a few times. The genes are TRBV27 and TRBJ2-5; TRBD2 aligns across 15 bases. The CDR3 covers 18 residues. V dropped 1 base and J dropped 5; count of bases not matched to a gene: 8. The V gene's germline CDR1 is MNHEY and CDR2 SMNVEV (reference sequence). CDR3 sequence reads: CASSLWGLAGGLGETQYF. In DNA form, the CDR3 reads TGTGCCAGCAGTTTATGGGGACTAGCGGGGGGTCTCGGCGAGACCCAGTACTTC.

The V and J genes are TRBV7-6 and TRBJ2-1; weak D call: TRBD1 (5 bases). The germline V gene encodes CDR1 SGHVS and CDR2 FNYEAQ. CDR3 length equals 15 residues. The germline V and J ends were trimmed by 5 bases and 0 bases, with 11 bases remaining between them. The CDR3 sequence is CASSEQVTSYNEQFF. The CDR3 DNA reads as TGTGCCAGCAGCGAACAGGTAACCTCCTACAATGAGCAGTTCTTC.

The rearrangement joins TRBV10-3 to TRBJ1-3; D is unclear. Per the germline V gene, CDR1 is ENHRY and CDR2 is SYGVKD. Trimming cost V 4 bases and J 2 bases, with 12 bases left between them. The CDR3 runs 15 residues. For the CDR3, the DNA is TGTGCCATCAGTGGTCCCCTGATAGCTGGAAACACCATATATTTT. It encodes CAISGPLIAGNTIYF.

The chain combines TRBV2 with TRBJ2-5; 10 bases agree with TRBD2. V was pared by 5 bases and J by 1 base, with 7 bases of the junction left unmatched. The CDR3 is made up of 16 amino acids. The germline V gene has CDR1 SNHLY and CDR2 FYNNEI. CDR3: CASSIRLAGVQETQYF. DNA for the CDR3: TGTGCCAGCAGTATCCGACTAGCGGGTGTCCAAGAGACCCAGTACTTC.

The V and J genes are TRBV7-9 and TRBJ1-4, with unresolved D. The CDR3 runs 13 residues. Germline assignment: CDR1 SEHNR and CDR2 FQNEAQ (reference sequence). Trimming pared 6 bases from V and 8 bases from J, leaving 13 bases between. CDR3 nucleotides: TGTGCCAGCAGACTAGCGTCCCAGGAAAAACTGTTTTTT. Translating it yields CASRLASQEKLFF.

This clone was found a few times. Written as DNA, the CDR3 is TGTGCCAGCAGCCCGAACGGACTAGCGGGGGGGGTCGAGCAGTACTTC. It specifies CASSPNGLAGGVEQYF. The chain recombines TRBV6-6 with TRBJ2-7, with TRBD2 matching 15 bases. The ends lost 6 bases at V and 6 bases at J; junction bases unmatched: 9. The CDR3 is made up of 16 amino acids. Germline V lookup: CDR1 MNHNY, CDR2 SVGAGI (reference sequence).

This chain connects TRBV18 to TRBJ2-4; 9 positions agree with TRBD1. V dropped 6 bases and J dropped 0; count of bases not matched to a gene: 15. CDR1 KGHSH and CDR2 LQKENI come from the germline V gene. This CDR3 contains 19 residues. The CDR3: CASSLEQGAWWLAKNIQYF. CDR3 DNA: TGTGCCAGCTCGTTGGAACAGGGGGCTTGGTGGCTAGCCAAAAACATTCAGTACTTC.

The chain is built from TRBV7-2 and TRBJ2-2; D possibly corresponds to TRBD2 (6 bases). CDR3 length: 16 residues. Looked up from germline, CDR1 is SGHTA and CDR2 is FQGNSA. Trimming stripped 2 bases from V and 8 bases from J, with 18 bases between. The CDR3 region is CASSLYGGSLSGELFF. CDR3 sequence (DNA): TGTGCCAGCAGCTTATATGGGGGGAGCTTATCGGGGGAGCTGTTTTTT.

The V call is TRBV2, the J call TRBJ2-7; 7 nucleotides align to TRBD1. Germline loops: CDR1 SNHLY, CDR2 FYNNEI. The CDR3 loop spans 14 amino acids. With V trimmed by 6 bases and J by 4 bases, 9 bases remained unmatched. The CDR3 region is CASRTGTDIYEQYF. The CDR3 nucleotides read TGTGCCAGCAGGACCGGGACAGATATTTACGAGCAGTACTTC.

This chain connects TRBV6-5 to TRBJ1-5; 8 bases are shared with TRBD1. V lost 6 bases to trimming and J lost 4 bases; unmatched junction nucleotides: 8. The CDR3 spans 15 residues. Germline V gives CDR1 MNHEY, CDR2 SVGAGI. The CDR3 DNA follows: TGTGCCAGCAGACCGGGACAGGCGCAGAATCAGCCCCAGCATTTT. It specifies CASRPGQAQNQPQHF.

This clone was picked up one time. This chain joins TRBV11-1 and TRBJ2-1; possibly TRBD1 for D (5 bases). CDR3 length: 13 amino acids. V lost 5 bases and J lost 7, with 12 bases in between. Germline loops: CDR1 SGHAT, CDR2 FQDESV (reference sequence). This CDR3 reads CASSHGRTNEQFF. CDR3 sequence (DNA): TGTGCCAGCAGCCACGGACGGACAAATGAGCAGTTCTTC.